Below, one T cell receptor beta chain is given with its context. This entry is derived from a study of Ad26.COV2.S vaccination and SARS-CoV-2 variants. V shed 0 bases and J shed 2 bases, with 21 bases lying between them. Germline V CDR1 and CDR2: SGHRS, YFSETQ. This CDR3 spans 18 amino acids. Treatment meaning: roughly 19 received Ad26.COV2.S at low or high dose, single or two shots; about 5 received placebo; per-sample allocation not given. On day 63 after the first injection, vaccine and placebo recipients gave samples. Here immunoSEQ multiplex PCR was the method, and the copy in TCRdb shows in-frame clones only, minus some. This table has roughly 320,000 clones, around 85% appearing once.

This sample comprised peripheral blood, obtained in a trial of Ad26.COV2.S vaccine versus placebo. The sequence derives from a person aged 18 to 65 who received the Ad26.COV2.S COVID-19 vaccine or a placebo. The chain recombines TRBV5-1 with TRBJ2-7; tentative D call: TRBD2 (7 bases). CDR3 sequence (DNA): TGCGCCAGCAGCTTGGCCCCGCCAACAAGCGGGACACCCTACGAGCAGTACTTC. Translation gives CASSLAPPTSGTPYEQYF.